This T cell receptor beta chain was sequenced during a study of a mutant IDH1 vaccine in newly diagnosed glioma. At the level of the study: First vaccine doses came 4-6 weeks after radiotherapy alone, or with temozolomide cycles. Pretreatment consisted of radiotherapy, temozolomide, or both, with most receiving both.

On this clone: What it recognizes is unknown.

The time point: week 47, end of study. All doses held 300 ug of mutant IDH1 20-mer peptide, with topical imiquimod. The repertoire was sequenced with immunoSEQ multiplex PCR; TCRdb's copy has only in-frame clones and lacks some. This table holds approximately 60,000 clones, over 80% found once. The input for sequencing was PBMCs, taken from a glioma patient whose treatment included an IDH1 peptide vaccine. This clonotype was obtained from a woman aged 45-65 years with glioma.

The CDR3 DNA is TGCGCCAGCAGCCTTTCACAGGGGGCCCCCGGGGAGCTGTTTTTT. It codes for CASSLSQGAPGELFF. The chain joins TRBV4-1 to TRBJ2-2, with 9 positions matching TRBD1. This CDR3 is built from 15 residues. Trimming removed 4 bases from V and 6 bases from J; junction bases left unmatched: 6. CDR1 and CDR2 (germline): MGHRA, YSYEKL.